Listed below are T cell receptor beta chains from one sample, sequenced in a study of T-cell reconstitution after alpha-beta-depleted transplantation in children. In TCRdb, the PCR reads were re-called with MiXCR into one record per CDR3 protein. There are around 370,000 distinct CDR3 sequences in the sample; 15% to 20% occur only once, and around two fifths lies in the top ten. The input for sequencing was PBMCs, mostly from graft donor cells, taken 360 days after TCRalphabeta/CD19-depleted stem cell transplant. The source is a male patient aged 2 to 10 who had a stem cell transplant for acute lymphoblastic leukemia, so the T cells may come from the graft donor. Each CDR3 is given with its conserved first and last residue. A D gene is named only where the DNA matches it firmly. Size tells how often a clone was seen (once, few, many) or the class of an expanded clone, and some rows leave it out.

TRBD1	12	TRBV20-1	TRBJ2-7	NA	CSAGDRVNEQYF	TGCAGTGCTGGGGACAGGGTGAACGAGCAGTACTTC
NA	13	TRBV12-3/TRBV12-4	TRBJ2-1	few	CATHTFSDNEQFF	TGTGCCACCCACACCTTCAGTGACAATGAGCAGTTCTTC
NA	14	TRBV4-1	TRBJ2-3	few	CASSAGLRTDTQYF	TGCGCCAGCAGCGCCGGACTTCGCACAGATACGCAGTATTTT
TRBD2	17	TRBV12-3/TRBV12-4	TRBJ2-1	many	CASSSGQAGGPYNEQFF	TGTGCCAGCAGTTCGGGGCAAGCGGGAGGGCCTTACAATGAGCAGTTCTTC
NA	13	TRBV21-1	TRBJ1-4	NA	CASRKDRGEKLFF	TGTGCCAGCAGGAAAGATAGGGGTGAAAAACTGTTTTTT
NA	13	TRBV5-1	TRBJ2-7	NA	CASSPVVGGEQYF	TGCGCCAGCAGTCCGGTGGTGGGCGGCGAGCAGTACTTC
TRBD1	14	TRBV12-3/TRBV12-4	TRBJ1-6	few	CASSPRQGMEPLHF	TGTGCCAGCAGTCCCCGACAGGGGATGGAGCCCCTCCACTTT
NA	16	TRBV6-5	TRBJ2-3	NA	CASSYGVRGLRDTQYF	TGTGCCAGCAGTTACGGTGTGAGGGGCTTAAGAGATACGCAGTATTTT
NA	14	TRBV4-3	TRBJ2-7	few	CASSQDRGGDEQYF	TGCGCCAGCAGCCAAGATAGGGGAGGCGACGAGCAGTACTTC
TRBD1	15	TRBV16	TRBJ2-7	NA	CASCQGGQSSYEQYF	TGTGCCAGCTGCCAAGGGGGACAGAGCTCCTACGAGCAGTACTTC
NA	14	TRBV5-1	TRBJ2-5	many	CASSLAVARETQYF	TGCGCCAGCAGCTTGGCGGTAGCGAGGGAGACCCAGTACTTC
NA	13	TRBV7-2	TRBJ1-2	few	CASSPRDGDGYTF	TGTGCCAGCAGCCCTAGAGACGGGGATGGCTACACCTTC
NA	14	TRBV6-5	TRBJ1-4	NA	CASSSTAGNEKLFF	TGTGCCAGCAGTTCCACAGCGGGGAATGAAAAACTGTTTTTT
NA	12	TRBV18	TRBJ2-5	few	CASRRIQETQYF	TGTGCCAGTAGGCGGATCCAAGAGACCCAGTACTTC
TRBD1	16	TRBV4-2	TRBJ1-4	NA	CASSQERQGGDEKLFF	TGTGCCAGCAGCCAAGAACGACAGGGAGGGGATGAAAAACTGTTTTTT
NA	13	TRBV6-1	TRBJ1-4	few	CASTRGSGEKLFF	TGTGCCAGCACCAGGGGTTCAGGTGAAAAACTGTTTTTT
TRBD1	13	TRBV2	TRBJ2-7	few	CASRTQGYYEQYF	TGTGCCAGCAGGACACAGGGGTATTACGAGCAGTACTTC
TRBD2	14	TRBV20-1	TRBJ2-3	many	CSARMAGDTDTQYF	TGCAGTGCTAGAATGGCGGGAGACACAGATACGCAGTATTTT
NA	12	TRBV20-1	TRBJ2-1	few	CSAKRSGDEQFF	TGCAGTGCGAAGAGGTCGGGCGATGAGCAGTTCTTC
NA	14	TRBV12-3/TRBV12-4	TRBJ1-5	NA	CASSSHISNQPQHF	TGTGCCAGCAGTTCCCATATTAGCAATCAGCCCCAGCATTTT
TRBD2	17	TRBV4-3	TRBJ2-1	few	CASSQDDGGRGSGEQFF	TGCGCCAGCAGCCAAGATGATGGCGGGAGGGGGAGTGGTGAGCAGTTCTTC
NA	11	TRBV28	TRBJ1-4	many	CASSSVEKLFF	TGTGCCAGCAGTTCGGTTGAAAAACTGTTTTTT
NA	14	TRBV4-3	TRBJ2-2	many	CASSQGKGAGELFF	TGCGCCAGCAGCCAAGGCAAGGGGGCCGGGGAGCTGTTTTTT
NA	16	TRBV4-2	TRBJ2-7	few	CASSPEGIERDYEQYF	TGTGCCAGCAGCCCGGAGGGAATAGAAAGGGACTACGAGCAGTACTTC